This T cell receptor (beta chain) was found in a study of human T cells and chemical hapten exposure. CDR3 length: 15 amino acids. Per germline, CDR1 MNHEY and CDR2 SVGEGT. Trimming stripped 5 bases from V and 5 bases from J, with 18 bases between. TCRdb reprocessed the RACE reads with MiXCR, giving one entry per CDR3 protein. The data contain about 190,000 distinct CDR3 sequences, about 22% of them seen just once; the ten biggest clones take up 2% to 3%. Time point reported: patch test 3, about 24 weeks after DPC sensitization. Treatment in this sample: therapeutic diphenylcyclopropenone sensitization with weekly scalp DPC. Blood sampling occurred before each patch-test application.

The clonotype comes from a woman in her thirties or forties with alopecia areata. Some clones in this sample may be carry-over from other donors' samples. The chain joins TRBV6-2 or TRBV6-3 to TRBJ1-1; D may be TRBD1 (6 bases). The starting material was whole blood, obtained in connection with sensitization to the hapten diphenylcyclopropenone (DPC). This CDR3 reads CASSEDRSLGTEAFF. The CDR3 DNA sequence: TGTGCCAGCAGTGAAGACAGGTCCCTGGGGACTGAAGCTTTCTTT.